The rows below give T cell receptor beta chains drawn from one sample of a study of shared clonotypes between healthy human individuals. TCRdb's table, derived via immunoSEQ multiplex PCR, lists solely in-frame clones and lacks some. Among approximately 2,300,000 clones listed, around 90% were seen once. The sample consisted of naive CD4+ T cells from PBMCs. The receptor source for this set is a man in his late teens or twenties in good health. Some clones in this sample may be carry-over from other donors' samples. Each CDR3 is given with its conserved first and last residue. D genes are given only for firm matches. For some rows the clone size is stated as once, few or many, or as a class when expanded; others skip it.

j_gene | abundance | v_gene | d_gene | CDR3nt | CDR3aa
TRBJ2-5 | . | TRBV10-1 | . | TGCGCCAGCAGTGAGTCGGCGATGGCCCAGTACTTC | CASSESAMAQYF
TRBJ2-1 | . | TRBV18 | TRBD2 | TGTGCCAGCTCACCATCAGCGGGGCCCTACAATGAGCAGTTCTTC | CASSPSAGPYNEQFF
TRBJ2-1 | . | TRBV7-3 | . | TGTGCCAGCAGCGCCAGGACAAGCTCCTACAATGAGCAGTTCTTC | CASSARTSSYNEQFF
TRBJ2-3 | . | TRBV5-5 | . | TGTGCCAGCAGCTTGGTCCTTAGGAAGGAAAGGGATACGCAGTATTTT | CASSLVLRKERDTQYF
TRBJ1-2 | . | TRBV9 | . | TGTGCCAGCAGCGGAGTTAACTATGGCTACACCTTC | CASSGVNYGYTF
TRBJ1-2 | . | TRBV30 | . | TGTGCCTGGGCGAGGGGGGAAGGCTATGGCTACACCTTC | CAWARGEGYGYTF
TRBJ2-7 | . | TRBV4-2 | TRBD1 | TGTGCCAGCAGCCGAGTCAGGAGTGACAGGGCTTCCTACGAGCAGTACTTC | CASSRVRSDRASYEQYF
TRBJ1-4 | . | TRBV19 | . | TGTGCCAGTAGGGTTGGCGCGGCGAATGAAAAACTGTTTTTT | CASRVGAANEKLFF
TRBJ2-3 | . | TRBV6-5 | TRBD1 | TGTGCCAGCAGTTGGGACAGGGCGACAGATACGCAGTATTTT | CASSWDRATDTQYF
TRBJ1-3 | . | TRBV7-2 | TRBD1 | TGTGCCAGCAGCCTAAACAGGGGGCCTGGAAACACCATATATTTT | CASSLNRGPGNTIYF
TRBJ2-2 | . | TRBV19 | . | TGTGCCAGTAGTATTGGGGGAAACACCGGGGAGCTGTTTTTT | CASSIGGNTGELFF
TRBJ1-1 | . | TRBV9 | . | TGTGCCAGCAGCGTGGCCGGTGGCATGAACACTGAAGCTTTCTTT | CASSVAGGMNTEAFF
TRBJ2-7 | . | TRBV28 | . | TGTGCCAGCAGTCGACAGGAACCCTACGAGCAGTACTTC | CASSRQEPYEQYF
TRBJ2-1 | once | TRBV2 | . | TGTGCCAGCAGTCCAGTCAGGGACCAGGGTTGGGACGAGCAGTTCTTC | CASSPVRDQGWDEQFF
TRBJ2-5 | . | TRBV9 | TRBD1 | TGTGCCAGCAGCGCGCGGACAGGGGGAGAGACCCAGTACTTC | CASSARTGGETQYF
TRBJ1-4 | . | TRBV4-1 | TRBD1 | TGCGCCAGCAGCCAAGTCCCCGGGACAGGAGCTGAAAAACTGTTTTTT | CASSQVPGTGAEKLFF
TRBJ2-7 | . | TRBV11-1 | . | TGTGCCAGCAGAGCTAGTTCGATCTACGAGCAGTACTTC | CASRASSIYEQYF
TRBJ2-1 | . | TRBV5-1 | TRBD2 | TGCGCCAGCAGCTTGGGACTAGCGGGAGGCCCCGGGAATGAGCAGTTCTTC | CASSLGLAGGPGNEQFF
TRBJ1-1 | once | TRBV7-3 | . | TGTGCCAGCAGCTTAGGCCCAGGGAGTGGCACTGAAGCTTTCTTT | CASSLGPGSGTEAFF
TRBJ2-5 | . | TRBV5-1 | . | TGCGCCAGCAGCCCAATGGAGACCATCCAAGAGACCCAGTACTTC | CASSPMETIQETQYF
TRBJ2-1 | . | TRBV7-9 | TRBD2 | TGTGCCAGCAGCCGCGGGACTAGCGGGAGTAATGAGCAGTTCTTC | CASSRGTSGSNEQFF
TRBJ2-1 | . | TRBV11-2 | . | TGTGCCAGCAGCTTACTGTGGCGGGAAGCACACTACAATGAGCAGTTCTTC | CASSLLWREAHYNEQFF
TRBJ2-5 | once | TRBV5-1 | TRBD1 | TGCGCCAGCAGCTTGGTCGGGACAGGTGGGGAGGAGACCCAGTACTTC | CASSLVGTGGEETQYF
TRBJ2-5 | . | TRBV7-6 | . | TGTGCCAGCAGCTTAGCCCCGGCTGGGGCCCAAGAGACCCAGTACTTC | CASSLAPAGAQETQYF
TRBJ1-1 | once | TRBV10-2 | TRBD1 | TGCGCCAGCAGTGAGACCCACAGGGGGCGATGGACTGAAGCTTTCTTT | CASSETHRGRWTEAFF
TRBJ1-1 | few | TRBV11-1 | . | TGTGCCAGCAGCCCGGGACCGAACACTGAAGCTTTCTTT | CASSPGPNTEAFF
TRBJ1-5 | . | TRBV6-5 | . | TGTGCCAGCAGTCGACAACAGGGATGGCAGCCCCAGCATTTT | CASSRQQGWQPQHF
TRBJ2-5 | . | TRBV11-2 | . | TGTGCCAGCAGAAAAAGGCAGGGCCAAGAGACCCAGTACTTC | CASRKRQGQETQYF
TRBJ2-5 | . | TRBV15 | TRBD1 | TGTGCCACCAGCAGCGGTAGTCAGGGGGCCTCAATGTTCCGAGAGACCCAGTACTTC | CATSSGSQGASMFRETQYF
TRBJ1-2 | . | TRBV19 | . | TGTGCCAGTAGTATAGAAGCGGGGGTTCACTATGGCTACACCTTC | CASSIEAGVHYGYTF
TRBJ2-7 | . | TRBV25-1 | . | TGTGCCAGCAGTGAATTGAGGGAGCAGTACTTC | CASSELREQYF
TRBJ1-1 | . | TRBV7-9 | . | TGTGCCAGCAGCTCTAGGGGGACTGAAGCTTTCTTT | CASSSRGTEAFF
TRBJ2-3 | . | TRBV5-4 | TRBD2 | TGTGCCAGCAGCTTGGTTGCGGGAGGGCTTCCAGCTACGCAGTATTTT | CASSLVAGGLPATQYF
TRBJ2-2 | . | TRBV28 | . | TGTGCCAGCAGTTTAAGAGTCGCAGCGAACACCGGGGAGCTGTTTTTT | CASSLRVAANTGELFF
TRBJ2-3 | once | TRBV10-3 | TRBD2 | TGTGCCATCAGTGAGACTAGCGTGAGCACAGATACGCAGTATTTT | CAISETSVSTDTQYF
TRBJ2-7 | . | TRBV19 | . | TGTGCCAGTAGTATCTGGGCGGACCCCTCCTACGAGCAGTACTTC | CASSIWADPSYEQYF
TRBJ1-5 | . | TRBV30 | . | TGCGGGAATTTCGACACGAGGGCCCAGCATTTT | CGNFDTRAQHF
TRBJ1-3 | . | TRBV28 | . | TGTGCCAGCATGGGGAGCTCTGGAAACACCATATATTTT | CASMGSSGNTIYF
TRBJ1-1 | . | TRBV29-1 | . | TGCAGCGTAGAAAGGGACCGGAACACTGAAGCTTTCTTT | CSVERDRNTEAFF
TRBJ1-3 | . | TRBV11-2 | . | TGTGCCAGCAGCTTAGGGTCGGGTGGAAACACCATATATTTT | CASSLGSGGNTIYF